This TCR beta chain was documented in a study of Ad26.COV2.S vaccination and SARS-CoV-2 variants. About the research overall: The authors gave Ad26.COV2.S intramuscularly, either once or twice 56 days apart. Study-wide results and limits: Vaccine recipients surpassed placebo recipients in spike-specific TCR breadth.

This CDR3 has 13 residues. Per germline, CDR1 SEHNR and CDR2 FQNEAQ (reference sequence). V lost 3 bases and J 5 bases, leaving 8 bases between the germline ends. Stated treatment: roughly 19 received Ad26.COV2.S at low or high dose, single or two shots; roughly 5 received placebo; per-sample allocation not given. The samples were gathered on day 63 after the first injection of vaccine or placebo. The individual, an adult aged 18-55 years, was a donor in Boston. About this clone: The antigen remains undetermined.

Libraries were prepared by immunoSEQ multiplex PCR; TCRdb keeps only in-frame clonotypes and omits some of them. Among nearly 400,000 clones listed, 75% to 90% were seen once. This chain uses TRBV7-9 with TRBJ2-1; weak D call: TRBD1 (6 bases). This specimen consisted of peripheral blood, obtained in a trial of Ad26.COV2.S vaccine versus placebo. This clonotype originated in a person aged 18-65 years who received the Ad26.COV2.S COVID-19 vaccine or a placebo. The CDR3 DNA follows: TGTGCCAGCAGCTTTCGACAGGACAATGAGCAGTTCTTC. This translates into CASSFRQDNEQFF.